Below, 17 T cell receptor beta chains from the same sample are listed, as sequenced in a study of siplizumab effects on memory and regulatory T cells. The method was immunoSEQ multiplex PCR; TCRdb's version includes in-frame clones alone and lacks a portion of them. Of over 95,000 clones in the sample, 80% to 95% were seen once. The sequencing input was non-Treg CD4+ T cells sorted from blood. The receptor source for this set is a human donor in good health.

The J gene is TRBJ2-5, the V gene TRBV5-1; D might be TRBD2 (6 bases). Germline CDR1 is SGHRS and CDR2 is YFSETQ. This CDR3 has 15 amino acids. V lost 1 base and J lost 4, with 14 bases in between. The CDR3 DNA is TGCGCCAGCAGCTTGATGGAGGGGAGTACAGAGACCCAGTACTTC. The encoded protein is CASSLMEGSTETQYF. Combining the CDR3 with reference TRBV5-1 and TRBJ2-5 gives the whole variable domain KAGVTQTPRYLIKTRGQQVTLSCSPISGHRSVSWYQQTPGQGLQFLFEYFSETQRNKGNFPGRFSGRQFSNSRSEMNVSTLELGDSALYLCASSLMEGSTETQYFGPGTRLLVL.

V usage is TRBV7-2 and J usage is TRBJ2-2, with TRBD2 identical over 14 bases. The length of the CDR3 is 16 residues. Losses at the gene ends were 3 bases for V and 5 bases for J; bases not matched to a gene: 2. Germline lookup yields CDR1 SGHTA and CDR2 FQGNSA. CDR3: CASSFGLAGGTGELFF. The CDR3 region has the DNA TGTGCCAGCAGCTTTGGACTAGCGGGAGGAACCGGGGAGCTGTTTTTT.

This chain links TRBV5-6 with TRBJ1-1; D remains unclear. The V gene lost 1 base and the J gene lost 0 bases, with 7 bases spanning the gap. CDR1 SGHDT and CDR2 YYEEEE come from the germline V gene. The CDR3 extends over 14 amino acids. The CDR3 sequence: CASSLWQLNTEAFF. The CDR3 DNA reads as TGTGCCAGCAGCTTGTGGCAGTTGAACACTGAAGCTTTCTTT.

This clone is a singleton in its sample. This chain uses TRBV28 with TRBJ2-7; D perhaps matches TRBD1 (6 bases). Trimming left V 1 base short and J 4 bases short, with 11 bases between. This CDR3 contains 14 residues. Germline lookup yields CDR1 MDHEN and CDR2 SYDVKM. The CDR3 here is CASSLLFRGYEQYF. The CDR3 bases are TGTGCCAGCAGTTTATTATTCAGGGGTTACGAGCAGTACTTC. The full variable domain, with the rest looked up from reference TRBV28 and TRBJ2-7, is DVKVTQSSRYLVKRTGEKVFLECVQDMDHENMFWYRQDPGLGLRLIYFSYDVKMKEKGDIPEGYSVSREKKERFSLILESASTNQTSMYLCASSLLFRGYEQYFGPGTRLTVT.

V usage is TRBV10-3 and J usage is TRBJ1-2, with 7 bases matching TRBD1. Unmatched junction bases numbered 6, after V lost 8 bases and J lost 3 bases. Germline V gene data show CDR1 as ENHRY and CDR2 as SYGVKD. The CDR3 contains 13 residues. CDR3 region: CAIEGGADYGYTF. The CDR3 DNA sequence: TGTGCCATCGAAGGGGGCGCCGACTATGGCTACACCTTC.

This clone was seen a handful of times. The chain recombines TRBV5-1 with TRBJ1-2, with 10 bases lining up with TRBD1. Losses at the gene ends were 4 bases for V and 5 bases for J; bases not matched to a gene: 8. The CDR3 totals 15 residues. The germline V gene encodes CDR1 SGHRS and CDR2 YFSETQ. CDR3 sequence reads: CASSPGTGDLYGYTF. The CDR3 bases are TGCGCCAGCAGCCCCGGGACAGGGGACCTTTATGGCTACACCTTC.

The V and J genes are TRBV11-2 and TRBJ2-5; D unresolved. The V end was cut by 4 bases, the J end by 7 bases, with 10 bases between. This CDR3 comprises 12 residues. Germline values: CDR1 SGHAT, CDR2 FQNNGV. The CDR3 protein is CASSSNDGTQYF. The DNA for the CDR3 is TGTGCCAGCAGCTCCAACGATGGGACCCAGTACTTC.

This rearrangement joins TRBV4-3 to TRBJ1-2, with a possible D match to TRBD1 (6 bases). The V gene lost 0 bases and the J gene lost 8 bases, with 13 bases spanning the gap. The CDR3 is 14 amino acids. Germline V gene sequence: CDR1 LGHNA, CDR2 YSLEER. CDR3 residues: CASSQEVGGGGYTF. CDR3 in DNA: TGCGCCAGCAGCCAAGAGGTGGGGGGCGGGGGCTACACCTTC.

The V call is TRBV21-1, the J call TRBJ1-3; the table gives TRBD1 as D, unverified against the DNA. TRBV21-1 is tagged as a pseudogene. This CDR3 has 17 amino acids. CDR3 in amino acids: CASSTPEWGQGGNTIYF. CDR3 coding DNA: TGTGCCAGCAGCACACCAGAGTGGGGGCAGGGTGGAAACACCATATATTTT.

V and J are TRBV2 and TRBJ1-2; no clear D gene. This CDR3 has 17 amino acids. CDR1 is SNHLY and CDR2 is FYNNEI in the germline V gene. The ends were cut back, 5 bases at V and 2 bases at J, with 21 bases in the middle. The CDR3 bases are TGTGCCAGCAGTTCCGACATAAGACCAGAAGGGAACTATGGCTACACCTTC. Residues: CASSSDIRPEGNYGYTF.

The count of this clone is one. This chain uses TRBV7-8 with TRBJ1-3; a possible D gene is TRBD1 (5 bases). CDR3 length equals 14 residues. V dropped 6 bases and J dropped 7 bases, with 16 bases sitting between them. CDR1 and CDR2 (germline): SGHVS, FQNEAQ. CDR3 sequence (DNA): TGTGCCAGCAGACGACAGTCTGGAGAGAACACCATATATTTT. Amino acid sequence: CASRRQSGENTIYF.

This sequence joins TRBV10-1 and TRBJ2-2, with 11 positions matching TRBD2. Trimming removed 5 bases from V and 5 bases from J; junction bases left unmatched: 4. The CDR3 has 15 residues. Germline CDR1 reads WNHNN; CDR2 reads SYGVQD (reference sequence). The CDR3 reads CASSLAGGRTGELFF. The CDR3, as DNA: TGCGCCAGCAGTCTAGCGGGGGGTCGTACCGGGGAGCTGTTTTTT.

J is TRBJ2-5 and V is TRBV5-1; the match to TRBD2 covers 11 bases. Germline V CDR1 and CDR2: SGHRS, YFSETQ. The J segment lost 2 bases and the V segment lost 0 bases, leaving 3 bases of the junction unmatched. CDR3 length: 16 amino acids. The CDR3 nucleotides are TGCGCCAGCAGCTTGGTTCCTAGCGGGGGGCAAGAGACCCAGTACTTC. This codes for CASSLVPSGGQETQYF.

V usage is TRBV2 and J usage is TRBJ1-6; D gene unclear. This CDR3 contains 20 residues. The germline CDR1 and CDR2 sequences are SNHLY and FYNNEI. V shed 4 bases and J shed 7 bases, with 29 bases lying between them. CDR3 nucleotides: TGTGCCAGCAGTGGACGTCCCTCCTCGTTCCGGGGTCCTATAAATTCACCCCTCCACTTT. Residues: CASSGRPSSFRGPINSPLHF.

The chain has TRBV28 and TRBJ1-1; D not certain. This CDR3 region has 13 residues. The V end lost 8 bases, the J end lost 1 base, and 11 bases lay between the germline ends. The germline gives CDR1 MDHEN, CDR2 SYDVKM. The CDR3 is CASWGGRNTEAFF. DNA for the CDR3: TGTGCCAGCTGGGGTGGGCGGAACACTGAAGCTTTCTTT.

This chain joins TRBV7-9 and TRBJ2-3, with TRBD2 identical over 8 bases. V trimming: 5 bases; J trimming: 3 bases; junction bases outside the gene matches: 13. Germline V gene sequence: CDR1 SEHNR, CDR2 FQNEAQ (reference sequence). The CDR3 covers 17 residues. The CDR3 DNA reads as TGTGCCAGCAGCCTAACTTCGAGCGGGGGCCAAACAGATACGCAGTATTTT. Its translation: CASSLTSSGGQTDTQYF.

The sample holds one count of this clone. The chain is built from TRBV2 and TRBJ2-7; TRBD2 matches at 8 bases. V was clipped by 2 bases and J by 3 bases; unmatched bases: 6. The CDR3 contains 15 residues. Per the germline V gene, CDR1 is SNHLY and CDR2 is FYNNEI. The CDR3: CASSEMTSEIYEQYF. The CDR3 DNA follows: TGTGCCAGCAGTGAAATGACTAGCGAGATCTACGAGCAGTACTTC.